This TCR beta chain was captured by sequencing in a study of siplizumab effects on memory and regulatory T cells (dated by TCRdb to the late 2010s). General notes on the study: The study examined how the anti-CD2 antibody siplizumab affects alloreactive T-cell subsets in allogeneic mixed lymphocyte reactions built from human PBMCs. Overall study outcomes, separate from this receptor: No functional confirmation was obtained for the suppressive function of proliferating Tregs from siplizumab cultures. Unstimulated naive T cells appeared to be more diverse than memory T cells, and naive cells seemed to make a substantial contribution to the alloresponse. Among mappable alloreactive CD4+ clones, the Treg-derived fraction averaged approximately 66% with siplizumab versus roughly 25% in control reactions. About 75-97% of proliferating CD4+ or CD8+ clones could not be given a naive or memory phenotype. Sequences below about 10^-5 frequency were poorly captured, so only a minor fraction of alloreactive clones could be mapped to unstimulated subsets. The cumulative frequency of alloreactive sequences that could be traced back to unstimulated CD4+ memory T cells was significantly reduced by siplizumab.

Libraries came from the immunoSEQ multiplex PCR assay. Approximately 10^5 TCR templates per sample were assayed by the deep sequencing platform. Genomic DNA extracted from sorted T cells was used for TCRbeta CDR3 sequencing. From the authors' description of their analysis: The R programming language was used for the clonal analysis of the TCRbeta CDR3 data. Alloreactive CD4+ and CD8+ clones were identified by comparing unstimulated samples to CFSE-low samples taken after the reaction. Alloreactive CD4+ clones were assigned to regulatory or non-regulatory origin by matching sequences to sorted unstimulated Treg and non-Treg repertoires. TCRdb mirrors the immuneACCESS table, restricted to in-frame sequences. Some clones are absent from its copies; in checked studies, under half trace to an unresolved V gene, and the reason for the others is unknown. From that table come the V and J calls and clone size; the DNA was used to work out D and trimming. The sample table records fewer than 120,000 clones; roughly 92% of these occur just once. Together, the top ten hold roughly 1.4% of the sample.

Sorted unstimulated T cells and proliferating T cells recovered from mixed lymphocyte reactions underwent TCRbeta CDR3 sequencing. Fresh whole blood from some eleven HLA-typed healthy donors was used to isolate PBMCs. Between the V and J ends, shortened by 6 bases and 11 bases respectively, the junction contains 22 bases. The CDR3, from cysteine to phenylalanine, totals 14 residues. Solely the CDR3 DNA is kept, with 42 bases framed from the first base. CDR1 KGHSH and CDR2 LQKENI are derived from the germline V gene. Comment on this clone: The clone's antigen remains unknown. No base quality values were provided; no much bigger clone lies one nucleotide off.

This sequence uses TRBV18 and TRBJ2-5; matching of 5 bases hints at TRBD1 as the D gene. The source is a human donor in good health. The sequencing sample was made of CD4+ T cells sorted from blood. The nucleotide sequence reads as follows: TGTGCCAGCTCCCCCGGCAGGGTCGTCCGAGAGCAGTACTTC. Translated, this gives CASSPGRVVREQYF. The CDR3 plus the reference TRBV18 and TRBJ2-5 genes for the other parts give the full variable domain: NAGVMQNPRHLVRRRGQEARLRCSPMKGHSHVYWYRQLPEEGLKFMVYLQKENIIDESGMPKERFSAEFPKEGPSILRIQQVVRGDSAAYFCASSPGRVVREQYFGPGTRLLVL.